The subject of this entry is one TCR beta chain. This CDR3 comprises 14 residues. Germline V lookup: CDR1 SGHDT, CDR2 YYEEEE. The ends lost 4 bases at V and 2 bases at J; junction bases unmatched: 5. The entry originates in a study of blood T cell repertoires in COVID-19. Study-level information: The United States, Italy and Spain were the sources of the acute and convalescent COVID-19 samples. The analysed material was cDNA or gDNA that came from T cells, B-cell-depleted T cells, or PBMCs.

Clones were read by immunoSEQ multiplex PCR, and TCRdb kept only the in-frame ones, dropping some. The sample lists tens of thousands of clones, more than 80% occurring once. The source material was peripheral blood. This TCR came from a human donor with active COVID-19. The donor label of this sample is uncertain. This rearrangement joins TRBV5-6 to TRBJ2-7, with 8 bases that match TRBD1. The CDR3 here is CASSPRGRAYEQYF. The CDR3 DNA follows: TGTGCCAGCAGCCCCAGGGGGCGCGCCTACGAGCAGTACTTC.